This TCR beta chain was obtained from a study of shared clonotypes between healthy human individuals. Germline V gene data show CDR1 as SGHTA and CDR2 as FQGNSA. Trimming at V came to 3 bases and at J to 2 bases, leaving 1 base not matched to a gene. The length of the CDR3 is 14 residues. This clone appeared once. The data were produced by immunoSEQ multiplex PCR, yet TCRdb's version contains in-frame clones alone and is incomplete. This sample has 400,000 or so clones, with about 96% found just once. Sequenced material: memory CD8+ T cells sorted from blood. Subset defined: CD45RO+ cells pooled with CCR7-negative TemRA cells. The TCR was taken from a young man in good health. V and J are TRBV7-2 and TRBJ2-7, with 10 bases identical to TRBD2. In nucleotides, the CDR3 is TGTGCCAGCAGCTTGGGACTAGCGACCTACGAGCAGTACTTC. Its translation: CASSLGLATYEQYF.